Presented here are 20 T cell receptor beta chains from one specimen sequenced in a study of T cells in Graves' hyperthyroidism and ophthalmopathy. TCR beta CDR3 sequences were amplified from RNA transcripts. The HTBI primer set drove a first-round RT-PCR of the TCR CDR3. MiXCR was run by TCRdb on the multiplex PCR reads, yielding one entry per CDR3 protein. The sample has about 590,000 distinct CDR3 sequences, around a sixth seen once. The sample consisted of blood. These receptors came from a woman in her 30s with Graves' hyperthyroidism.

The chain couples TRBV7-2 to TRBJ2-3; 16 bases align to TRBD2. The trim removed 4 bases at V and 4 bases at J, leaving 11 bases unmatched. The CDR3 is 19 residues long. Germline V gives CDR1 SGHTA, CDR2 FQGNSA. CDR3 nucleotides: TGTGCCAGCAGCTGGGGACTAGCGGGAGGGCTATCCGTCTCAGATACGCAGTATTTT. Amino acids: CASSWGLAGGLSVSDTQYF.

This clonotype showed up just a few times. The V and J genes are TRBV15 and TRBJ1-5, with 9 bases that match TRBD1. From germline, CDR1 is LNHNV and CDR2 YYDKDF (reference sequence). V gave up 0 bases and J gave up 0 bases; unmatched junction bases: 9. The CDR3 extends over 19 amino acids. CDR3 amino acids: CATSRDGRQGGNSNQPQHF. CDR3 DNA: TGTGCCACCAGCAGAGATGGGAGACAGGGGGGGAATAGCAATCAGCCCCAGCATTTT.

This clonotype came up many times. V is TRBV27 and J is TRBJ1-1, with D possibly being TRBD1 (5 bases). CDR3 length equals 14 residues. Germline CDR1 is MNHEY and CDR2 is SMNVEV (reference sequence). Trimming cost V 2 bases and J 4 bases, with 11 bases left between them. CDR3 sequence reads: CASSLRGLSTEAFF. CDR3 in DNA: TGTGCCAGCAGTTTACGGGGGTTGAGCACTGAAGCTTTCTTT.

The CDR3 loop is CASRDRGVSPLHF. The CDR3 DNA is TGTGCCAGTCGAGACAGGGGAGTCTCACCCCTCCACTTT. The V gene is TRBV19, the J gene TRBJ1-6, with 8 bases that match TRBD1. CDR1 is LNHDA and CDR2 is SQIVND in the germline V gene (reference sequence). The CDR3 spans 13 residues. V trimming: 8 bases; J trimming: 10 bases; junction bases outside the gene matches: 7.

This clonotype was detected many times. This chain uses TRBV7-6 with TRBJ2-1; TRBD1 matches at 12 bases. The CDR3 runs 14 residues. Germline loops: CDR1 SGHVS, CDR2 FNYEAQ. Trimming took 4 bases from V and 8 from J; bases not matched to a gene: 3. The DNA of the CDR3 is TGTGCCAGCAGCTGGGACAGGGGGCGCGATGAGCAGTTCTTC. This encodes CASSWDRGRDEQFF.

This clonotype was detected only a few times. The chain uses TRBV15 and TRBJ1-6; 7 bases match TRBD1. The germline gives CDR1 LNHNV, CDR2 YYDKDF (reference sequence). The CDR3 runs 16 residues. With 1 base clipped from V and 7 bases from J, the junction kept 7 bases outside the gene matches. CDR3: CATSRGLGGRNSPLHF. The CDR3 nucleotides read TGTGCCACCAGCAGAGGCCTAGGGGGCAGAAATTCACCCCTCCACTTT.

This clonotype has just a few counts. The CDR3 loop reads CASSLLGQGFDEQYF. The CDR3 DNA reads as TGTGCCAGCAGTTTACTGGGACAGGGTTTCGACGAGCAGTACTTC. The chain couples TRBV12-3 or TRBV12-4 to TRBJ2-7; TRBD1 agrees at 9 bases. The trim removed 2 bases at V and 5 bases at J, leaving 7 bases unmatched. The CDR3 contains 15 residues.

This clonotype appeared a few times. This sequence joins TRBV24-1 and TRBJ2-5, with 9 bases aligning to TRBD1. The V segment lost 2 bases and the J segment 5 bases; nucleotides outside the gene matches: 5. CDR1 is KGHDR, CDR2 SFDVKD, per germline. The CDR3 sequence is 15 residues long. The DNA for the CDR3 is TGTGCCACCAGTGATTCAGGACAGGGGAGGGAGACCCAGTACTTC. This gives the protein CATSDSGQGRETQYF.

This clonotype was counted many times. The chain couples TRBV30 to TRBJ2-7; the D gene is possibly TRBD1 (6 bases). Trimming stripped 4 bases from V and 0 bases from J, with 19 bases between. This CDR3 spans 16 amino acids. Germline V CDR1 and CDR2: GTSNPN, SVGIG (reference sequence). The CDR3 bases are TGTGCCTGGACAGGGGTTGGGACAAAAAGCTCCTACGAGCAGTACTTC. Amino acids: CAWTGVGTKSSYEQYF.

This clonotype has only a few counts. The chain couples TRBV24-1 to TRBJ2-3; 9 bases line up with TRBD2. CDR3 length: 16 amino acids. With 4 bases clipped from V and 2 bases from J, the junction kept 6 bases outside the gene matches. Germline V lookup: CDR1 KGHDR, CDR2 SFDVKD. CDR3 coding DNA: TGTGCCACCAGTGACCCGACTAGCGGACACACAGATACGCAGTATTTT. Protein: CATSDPTSGHTDTQYF.

J is TRBJ1-2 and V is TRBV11-2; TRBD1 might be the D (6 bases). Germline assignment: CDR1 SGHAT and CDR2 FQNNGV. The CDR3 is 15 amino acids. V was trimmed by 5 bases and J by 7 bases, leaving 20 bases between them. CDR3 region: CASSPLRRGVGGYTF. DNA for the CDR3: TGTGCCAGCAGCCCCCTGCGGAGGGGGGTTGGTGGCTACACCTTC. Combining the CDR3 with reference TRBV11-2 and TRBJ1-2 gives the whole variable domain EAGVAQSPRYKIIEKRQSVAFWCNPISGHATLYWYQQILGQGPKLLIQFQNNGVVDDSQLPKDRFSAERLKGVDSTLKIQPAKLEDSAVYLCASSPLRRGVGGYTFGSGTRLTVV.

Concerning this clonotype: A much larger clone lies one base from this, so it may be a read error. The chain joins TRBV29-1 to TRBJ2-1; 11 nucleotides agree with TRBD2. V lost 6 bases and J lost 0; bases outside the gene matches: 10. The CDR3 consists of 17 residues. In germline, CDR1 is SQVTM, CDR2 ANQGSEA. This chain's CDR3 is CSVVPPGLAGSYNEQFF. The CDR3 region has the DNA TGCAGCGTCGTGCCCCCTGGACTAGCGGGCTCCTACAATGAGCAGTTCTTC.

The CDR3 sequence is CASSLTGRITSGELFF. The CDR3 DNA follows: TGTGCCAGCAGCTTGACAGGCAGAATAACCTCCGGGGAGCTGTTTTTT. J is TRBJ2-2 and V is TRBV5-6, with D possibly TRBD1 on 5 matching bases. The ends were cut back, 1 base at V and 6 bases at J, with 16 bases in the middle. CDR1 SGHDT and CDR2 YYEEEE come from the germline V gene. The CDR3 contains 16 residues.

This clonotype was counted at least ten times. V gene TRBV11-2 combines with J gene TRBJ2-5; 9 bases fit TRBD1. This CDR3 has 14 residues. Germline lookup yields CDR1 SGHAT and CDR2 FQNNGV. Trimming removed 4 bases from V and 4 bases from J; junction bases left unmatched: 4. The chain's CDR3 is CASSSGQGTETQYF. CDR3 nucleotides: TGTGCCAGCAGCTCGGGACAGGGTACAGAGACCCAGTACTTC.

Comment on this clonotype: A much larger clone lies a single base off, so this may be a read error. The chain couples TRBV20-1 to TRBJ2-3; possible D gene TRBD1, 5 bases. The CDR3 extends over 15 amino acids. Germline CDR1 DFQATT, CDR2 SNEGSKA (reference sequence). With 0 bases removed from V and 4 bases from J, the gap between germline ends came to 14 bases. The CDR3 nucleotides read TGCAGTGCTAGAGATGGCTTGTGGGGCTCAGATACGCAGTATTTT. Amino acids: CSARDGLWGSDTQYF.

The gene calls are TRBV27 and TRBJ1-4, with a possible D match to TRBD1 (5 bases). The CDR3 is made up of 16 amino acids. Germline CDR1 and CDR2: MNHEY and SMNVEV (reference sequence). Trimming removed 6 bases from V and 4 bases from J, with 18 bases in between. Here the CDR3 DNA reads TGTGCCAGCAGACCCGGACGGGGGTTTTTTAATGAAAAACTGTTTTTT. Translation: CASRPGRGFFNEKLFF.

Many counts were recorded for this clonotype. The chain recombines TRBV28 with TRBJ2-5; the D call may be TRBD1 or TRBD2 (6 bases each). Germline-derived CDR1 and CDR2 are MDHEN and SYDVKM. The ends were cut back, 3 bases at V and 7 bases at J, with 18 bases in the middle. The CDR3 is 15 residues long. The CDR3 here is CASSFYMDRAGTQYF. The CDR3 nucleotides are TGTGCCAGCAGTTTTTACATGGACAGAGCGGGGACCCAGTACTTC.

This clonotype was detected many times. This rearrangement joins TRBV12-5 to TRBJ2-7; D perhaps matches TRBD2 (6 bases). Trimming took off 7 bases at V and 0 bases at J, with 16 bases between the two ends. Per germline, CDR1 LGHNT and CDR2 FRNRAP. The length of the CDR3 is 15 residues. The CDR3 protein is CASESDGGSSYEQYF. The CDR3 DNA reads TGTGCTAGTGAGTCCGACGGGGGAAGCTCCTACGAGCAGTACTTC.

This clonotype was seen at least ten times. The genes are TRBV10-3 and TRBJ2-1; tentative D call: TRBD1 (5 bases). V was clipped by 0 bases and J by 4 bases, with 25 bases between them. This CDR3 comprises 20 residues. Looked up from germline, CDR1 is ENHRY and CDR2 is SYGVKD. CDR3 loop: CAISESPPGSHAPVYNEQFF. In DNA form, the CDR3 reads TGTGCCATCAGTGAGTCACCCCCAGGGTCGCACGCACCAGTATACAATGAGCAGTTCTTC.

This clonotype came up many times. The chain couples TRBV7-9 to TRBJ2-7; D is unresolved. With 0 bases removed from V and 2 bases from J, the gap between germline ends came to 11 bases. This CDR3 has 15 residues. Germline V gene data show CDR1 as SEHNR and CDR2 as FQNEAQ (reference sequence). The CDR3 reads CASSLALVGTYEQYF. The DNA for the CDR3 is TGTGCCAGCAGCTTAGCATTGGTGGGAACCTACGAGCAGTACTTC.